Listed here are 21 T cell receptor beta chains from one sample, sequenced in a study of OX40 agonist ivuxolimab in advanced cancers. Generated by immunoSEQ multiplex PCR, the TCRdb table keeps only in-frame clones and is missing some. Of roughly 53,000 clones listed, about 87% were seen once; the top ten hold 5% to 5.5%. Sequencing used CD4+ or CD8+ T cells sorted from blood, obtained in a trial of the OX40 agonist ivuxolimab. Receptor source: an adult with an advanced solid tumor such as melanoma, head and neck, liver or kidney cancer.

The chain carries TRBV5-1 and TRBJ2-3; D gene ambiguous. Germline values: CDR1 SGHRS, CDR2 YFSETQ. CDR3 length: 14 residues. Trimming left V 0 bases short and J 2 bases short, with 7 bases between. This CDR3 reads CASSLAGATDTQYF. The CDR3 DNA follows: TGCGCCAGCAGCTTGGCAGGAGCCACAGATACGCAGTATTTT. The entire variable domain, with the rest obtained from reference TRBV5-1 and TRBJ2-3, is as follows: KAGVTQTPRYLIKTRGQQVTLSCSPISGHRSVSWYQQTPGQGLQFLFEYFSETQRNKGNFPGRFSGRQFSNSRSEMNVSTLELGDSALYLCASSLAGATDTQYFGPGTRLTVL.

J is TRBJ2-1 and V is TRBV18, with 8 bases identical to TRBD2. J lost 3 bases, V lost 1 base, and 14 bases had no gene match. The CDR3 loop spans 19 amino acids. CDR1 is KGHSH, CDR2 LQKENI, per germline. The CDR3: CASSPLPPAAGGSYNEQFF. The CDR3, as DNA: TGTGCCAGCTCACCACTCCCCCCGGCGGCGGGAGGTAGCTACAATGAGCAGTTCTTC.

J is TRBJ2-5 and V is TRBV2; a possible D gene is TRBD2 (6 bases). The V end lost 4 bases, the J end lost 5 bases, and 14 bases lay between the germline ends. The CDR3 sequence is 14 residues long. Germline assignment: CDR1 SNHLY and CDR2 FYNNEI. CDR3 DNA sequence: TGTGCCAGCAGTGTGGAGGGTCGGCGGGAGACCCAGTACTTC. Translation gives CASSVEGRRETQYF.

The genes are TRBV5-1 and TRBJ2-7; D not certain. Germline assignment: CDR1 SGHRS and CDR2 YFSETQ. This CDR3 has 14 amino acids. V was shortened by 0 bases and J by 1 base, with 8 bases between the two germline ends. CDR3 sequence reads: CASSLEGASYEQYF. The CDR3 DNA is TGCGCCAGCAGCTTGGAGGGCGCTTCCTACGAGCAGTACTTC.

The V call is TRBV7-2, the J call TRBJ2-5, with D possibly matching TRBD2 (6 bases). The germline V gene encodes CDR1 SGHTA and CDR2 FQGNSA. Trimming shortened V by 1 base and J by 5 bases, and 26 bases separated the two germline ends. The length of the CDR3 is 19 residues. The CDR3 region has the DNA TGTGCCAGCAGCTTAGTCTTCGCGGGACTGGGCCACAGTCGGGAGACCCAGTACTTC. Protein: CASSLVFAGLGHSRETQYF.

The CDR3 DNA follows: TGTGCCAGCAGCTTGGGAGGGTTTCAGGGGGCCGGCAAGGCTGAAGCTTTCTTT. The encoded protein is CASSLGGFQGAGKAEAFF. The chain has TRBV5-5 and TRBJ1-1, with 8 bases lining up with TRBD1. CDR1 is SGHKS, CDR2 YYEKEE, per germline (reference sequence). There are 18 residues in the CDR3. The ends lost 0 bases at V and 6 bases at J; junction bases unmatched: 16.

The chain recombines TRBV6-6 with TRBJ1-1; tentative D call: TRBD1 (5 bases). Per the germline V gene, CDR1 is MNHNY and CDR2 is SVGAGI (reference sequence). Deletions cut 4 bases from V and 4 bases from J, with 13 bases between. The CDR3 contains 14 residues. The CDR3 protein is CASSSRGLGTEAFF. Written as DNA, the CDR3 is TGTGCCAGCAGTTCGCGGGGCCTGGGCACTGAAGCTTTCTTT.

DNA of the CDR3: TGTGCCAGCTCACTGGTTCCCAGGGCCTACGAGCAGTACTTC. Its protein product is CASSLVPRAYEQYF. The genes are TRBV18 and TRBJ2-7; perhaps TRBD1 as D (5 bases). The CDR3 is 14 amino acids. V was trimmed by 4 bases and J by 2 bases, leaving 12 bases between them. Germline V gives CDR1 KGHSH, CDR2 LQKENI.

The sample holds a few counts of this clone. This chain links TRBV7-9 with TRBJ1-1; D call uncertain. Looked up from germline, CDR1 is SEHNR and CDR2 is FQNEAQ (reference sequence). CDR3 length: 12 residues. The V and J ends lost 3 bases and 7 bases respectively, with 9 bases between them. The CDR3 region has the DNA TGTGCCAGCAGCTTTAGCACAGTTGAAGCTTTCTTT. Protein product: CASSFSTVEAFF.

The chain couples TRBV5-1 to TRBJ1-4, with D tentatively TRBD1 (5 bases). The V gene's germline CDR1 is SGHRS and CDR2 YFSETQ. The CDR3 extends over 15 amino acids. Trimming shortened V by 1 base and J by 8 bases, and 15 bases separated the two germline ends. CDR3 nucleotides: TGCGCCAGCAGCTTGTTAGGGACGAGCCAGGAAAAACTGTTTTTT. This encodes CASSLLGTSQEKLFF.

As DNA, the CDR3 is TGTGCCAGCAGCTTGCCGATAGGACAGGGGAACACCGGGGAGCTGTTTTTT. Its protein product is CASSLPIGQGNTGELFF. The chain has TRBV5-4 and TRBJ2-2; 8 bases line up with TRBD1. The CDR3 is made up of 17 amino acids. Germline V gene data show CDR1 as SGHNT and CDR2 as YYREEE (reference sequence). The trim removed 1 base at V and 1 base at J, leaving 6 bases unmatched.

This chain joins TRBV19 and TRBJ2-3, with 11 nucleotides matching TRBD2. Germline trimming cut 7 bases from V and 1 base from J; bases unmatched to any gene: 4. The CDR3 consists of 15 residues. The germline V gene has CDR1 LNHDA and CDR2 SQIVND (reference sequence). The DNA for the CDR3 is TGTGCCAGTACCTCGGGACTAGCGGGCACAGATACGCAGTATTTT. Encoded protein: CASTSGLAGTDTQYF. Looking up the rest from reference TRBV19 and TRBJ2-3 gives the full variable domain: DGGITQSPKYLFRKEGQNVTLSCEQNLNHDAMYWYRQDPGQGLRLIYYSQIVNDFQKGDIAEGYSVSREKKESFPLTVTSAQKNPTAFYLCASTSGLAGTDTQYFGPGTRLTVL.

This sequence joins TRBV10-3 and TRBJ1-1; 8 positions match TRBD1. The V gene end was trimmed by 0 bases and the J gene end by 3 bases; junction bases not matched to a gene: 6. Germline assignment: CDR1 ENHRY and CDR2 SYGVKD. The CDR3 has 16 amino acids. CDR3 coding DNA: TGTGCCATCAGTGAGTCCGCAGGGGGCCGGTACACTGAAGCTTTCTTT. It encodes CAISESAGGRYTEAFF.

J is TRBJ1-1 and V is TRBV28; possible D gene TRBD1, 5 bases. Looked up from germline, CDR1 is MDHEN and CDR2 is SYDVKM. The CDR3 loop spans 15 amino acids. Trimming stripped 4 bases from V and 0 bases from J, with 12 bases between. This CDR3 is CASSSPRGLNTEAFF. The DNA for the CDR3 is TGTGCCAGCAGTTCACCAAGGGGCCTGAACACTGAAGCTTTCTTT.

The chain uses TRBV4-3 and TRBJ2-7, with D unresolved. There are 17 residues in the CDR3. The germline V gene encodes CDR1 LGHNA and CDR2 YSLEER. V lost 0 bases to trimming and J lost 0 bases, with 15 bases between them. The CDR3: CASSQDWPRLSSYEQYF. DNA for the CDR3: TGCGCCAGCAGCCAAGATTGGCCTCGACTGAGCTCCTACGAGCAGTACTTC.

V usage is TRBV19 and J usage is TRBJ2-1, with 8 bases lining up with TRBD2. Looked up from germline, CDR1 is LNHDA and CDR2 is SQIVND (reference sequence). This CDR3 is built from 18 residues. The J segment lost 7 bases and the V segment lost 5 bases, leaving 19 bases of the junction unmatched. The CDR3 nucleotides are TGTGCCAGTAGTCGCACCCGGGGAGTAGCGGGAAGCGGGAATGAGCAGTTCTTC. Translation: CASSRTRGVAGSGNEQFF.

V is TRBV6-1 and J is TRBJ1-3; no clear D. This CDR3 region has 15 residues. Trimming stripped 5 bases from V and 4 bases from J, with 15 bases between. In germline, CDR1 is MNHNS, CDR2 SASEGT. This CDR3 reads CASSLRSGPGNTIYF. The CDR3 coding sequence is TGTGCCAGCAGTCTCCGTTCCGGCCCGGGAAACACCATATATTTT.

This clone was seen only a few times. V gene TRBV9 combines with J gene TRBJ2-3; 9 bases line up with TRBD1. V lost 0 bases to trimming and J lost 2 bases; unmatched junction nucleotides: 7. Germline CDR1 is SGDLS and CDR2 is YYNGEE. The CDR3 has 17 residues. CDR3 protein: CASSVVPGTGYTDTQYF. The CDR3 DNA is TGTGCCAGCAGCGTAGTCCCCGGGACAGGGTACACAGATACGCAGTATTTT.

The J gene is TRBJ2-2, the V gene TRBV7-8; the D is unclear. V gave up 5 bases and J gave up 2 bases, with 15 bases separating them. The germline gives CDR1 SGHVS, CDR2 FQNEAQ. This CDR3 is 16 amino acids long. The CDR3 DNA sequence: TGTGCCAGCAGCCCCCATAGGGCGCGTAACACCGGGGAGCTGTTTTTT. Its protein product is CASSPHRARNTGELFF.

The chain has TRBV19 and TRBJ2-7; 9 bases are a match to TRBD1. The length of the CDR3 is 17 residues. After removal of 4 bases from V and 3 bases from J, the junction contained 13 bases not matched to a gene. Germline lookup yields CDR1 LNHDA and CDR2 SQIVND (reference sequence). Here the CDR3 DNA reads TGTGCCAGTAGTAGACGGACAGGGGATAGCGTGGTCTACGAGCAGTACTTC. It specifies CASSRRTGDSVVYEQYF.

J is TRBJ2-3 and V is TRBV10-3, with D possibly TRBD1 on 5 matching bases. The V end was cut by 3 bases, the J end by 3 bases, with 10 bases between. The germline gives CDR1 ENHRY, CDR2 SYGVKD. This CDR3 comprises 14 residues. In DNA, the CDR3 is TGTGCCATCAGTGATCAGACAGTAACAGATACGCAGTATTTT. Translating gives CAISDQTVTDTQYF.